The clone carrying this T cell receptor (beta chain) was detected a few times. Its antigen is not known. The data were taken from a study of CD8 T cells in ankylosing spondylitis. As the method for making TCR beta libraries, quantitative 5'-RACE with molecular barcodes was used. MiXCR, run by TCRdb on the 5' RACE reads, gives a single entry per CDR3 protein. The top ten clones hold around 0.51% of a sample with about 840,000 distinct CDR3 sequences, roughly 10% of them seen once. The CDR3 runs 15 residues. With 1 base removed from V and 4 bases from J, the gap between germline ends came to 11 bases. Germline assignment: CDR1 SGHTA and CDR2 FQGNSA. Findings and limits, study-wide: A motif of eight or nine highly homologous TCR beta variants was seen as apparently characteristic of ankylosing spondylitis blood. Several of the motif variants were reported before in synovial fluid and blood from reactive arthritis. Clones linked to disease were reported to show significant enrichment in matched ankylosing spondylitis synovial fluid.

The receptor was isolated from a male donor with ankylosing spondylitis. Sequencing was done on a sample of blood, either unsorted or a sorted T cell fraction (not recorded which). The rearrangement joins TRBV7-2 to TRBJ1-5, with a possible D match to TRBD1 (6 bases). In nucleotides, the CDR3 is TGTGCCAGCAGCTTAGATACAGGGATGAATCAGCCCCAGCATTTT. Residues: CASSLDTGMNQPQHF.